These 30 T cell receptor beta chains share one sample of origin, sequenced in a study of blood T cells in healthy people across ages. Together with a sample-barcoded 5' primer, a J-beta primer mix was included in a second PCR lasting roughly 6 to 12 cycles. TCRdb re-called the 5' RACE reads with MiXCR, one entry per CDR3 protein. The data show some 1.4 million distinct CDR3 sequences, approximately 42% seen once. Sequencing used blood. The receptors originated from a young woman in good health.

This clonotype was detected a few times. A junction end diverges from the germline sequence, so it may reflect a read error. The chain uses TRBV7-2 and TRBJ1-4; D unresolved. The CDR3 length is 15 residues. The germline V gene has CDR1 SGHTA and CDR2 FQGNSA. The CDR3 bases are TGTGCCAGCAGTCCCGGTCGGGTAACTAACGAAAAACTGTTTTTT. Amino acids: CASSPGRVTNEKLFF. Using reference TRBV7-2 and TRBJ1-4 for the parts outside the CDR3, the full variable domain is GAGVSQSPSNKVTEKGKDVELRCDPISGHTALYWYRQSLGQGLEFLIYFQGNSAPDKSGLPSDRFSAERTGGSVSTLTIQRTQQEDSAVYLCASSPGRVTNEKLFFGSGTQLSVL.

CDR3 coding DNA: TGTGCCACCAGCAGAGAAGCCCTTAACAATGAGCAGTTCTTC. It is translated as CATSREALNNEQFF. The rearrangement links TRBV15 to TRBJ2-1; no clear D gene. The CDR3 is 14 amino acids. The V end lost 0 bases, the J end lost 5 bases, and 8 bases lay between the germline ends. Looked up from germline, CDR1 is LNHNV and CDR2 is YYDKDF (reference sequence).

This clonotype showed up just a few times. The chain recombines TRBV2 with TRBJ1-2; D call uncertain. Trimming removed 4 bases at V and 7 bases at J, with 16 bases between. CDR1 and CDR2 from the germline V gene are SNHLY and FYNNEI. There are 14 residues in the CDR3. CDR3 in DNA: TGTGCCAGCAGTGTTGTCGGAGTGTCAAGTGGCTACACCTTC. It specifies CASSVVGVSSGYTF.

The V gene is TRBV11-2, the J gene TRBJ2-1, with 9 bases fitting TRBD2. The CDR3 is 16 residues long. Looked up from germline, CDR1 is SGHAT and CDR2 is FQNNGV. J lost 2 bases, V lost 1 base, and 3 bases had no gene match. The CDR3 sequence is CASSLGSGRPYNEQFF. Written as DNA, the CDR3 is TGTGCCAGCAGCTTAGGAAGCGGGAGGCCCTACAATGAGCAGTTCTTC.

This clonotype was detected once. The chain is built from TRBV10-3 and TRBJ1-2, with D unclear. The CDR3 consists of 14 residues. The germline V gene has CDR1 ENHRY and CDR2 SYGVKD. Trimming shortened V by 0 bases and J by 4 bases, and 9 bases separated the two germline ends. CDR3 DNA sequence: TGTGCCATCAGTGAGTCGGGCCCGAGCTATGGCTACACCTTC. Its protein product is CAISESGPSYGYTF.

This rearrangement joins TRBV7-6 to TRBJ2-1; D is perhaps TRBD2 (5 bases). V gave up 4 bases and J gave up 3 bases, with 13 bases separating them. CDR3 length equals 15 residues. CDR1 and CDR2 (germline): SGHVS, FNYEAQ. The CDR3 DNA sequence: TGTGCCAGCAGCTCCCCGGGGTTCCTCTACAATGAGCAGTTCTTC. Its protein is CASSSPGFLYNEQFF.

The genes are TRBV7-9 and TRBJ1-1; TRBD1 agrees at 7 bases. Trimming removed 3 bases from V and 0 bases from J; junction bases left unmatched: 7. This CDR3 contains 16 residues. Germline lookup yields CDR1 SEHNR and CDR2 FQNEAQ (reference sequence). In DNA form, the CDR3 reads TGTGCCAGCAGCTTCCCCCAGGGACAGATGAACACTGAAGCTTTCTTT. Protein: CASSFPQGQMNTEAFF. The entire variable domain, with the rest obtained from reference TRBV7-9 and TRBJ1-1, is as follows: DTGVSQNPRHKITKRGQNVTFRCDPISEHNRLYWYRQTLGQGPEFLTYFQNEAQLEKSRLLSDRFSAERPKGSFSTLEIQRTEQGDSAMYLCASSFPQGQMNTEAFFGQGTRLTVV.

This clonotype showed up just a few times. The gene calls are TRBV29-1 and TRBJ2-7, with TRBD1 identical over 9 bases. This CDR3 is 15 amino acids long. The germline V gene has CDR1 SQVTM and CDR2 ANQGSEA. J gave up 1 base and V 3 bases, and 7 bases lay outside the gene matches. CDR3 sequence reads: CSVETGTGMSYEQYF. The CDR3 coding sequence is TGCAGCGTTGAGACCGGGACAGGGATGTCCTACGAGCAGTACTTC.

This clonotype came up a few times. The V gene is TRBV20-1, the J gene TRBJ2-1, with TRBD2 identical over 9 bases. V lost 3 bases, J lost 1 base, and 4 bases stayed unmatched. Germline V lookup: CDR1 DFQATT, CDR2 SNEGSKA (reference sequence). The CDR3 spans 15 residues. The CDR3 is CSARKREDSYNEQFF. The CDR3 DNA follows: TGCAGTGCTAGGAAGCGGGAGGATTCCTACAATGAGCAGTTCTTC.

The CDR3 loop reads CASSQAGTGGYEKYF. As DNA, the CDR3 is TGTGCCAGCAGCCAAGCCGGGACAGGGGGCTACGAGAAGTACTTC. The rearrangement uses TRBV4-2 and TRBJ2-4, with 12 bases that match TRBD1. The CDR3 is made up of 15 amino acids. V was clipped by 1 base and J by 14 bases; unmatched bases: 9. Germline lookup yields CDR1 LGHNA and CDR2 YNFKEQ.

The V and J genes are TRBV20-1 and TRBJ2-1; the match to TRBD2 covers 12 bases. The DNA end is more similar to TRBJ2-7, so the J call may be wrong. Germline CDR1 and CDR2: DFQATT and SNEGSKA (reference sequence). The CDR3 sequence is 16 residues long. DNA for the CDR3: TGCAGTGCTAGAGATCTAGCGGGGGGGCAAAACAATGAGCAGTACTTC. Translated: CSARDLAGGQNNEQYF.

This clonotype was detected a few times. J is TRBJ2-1 and V is TRBV27; D is ambiguous. This CDR3 comprises 19 residues. Germline V gene data show CDR1 as MNHEY and CDR2 as SMNVEV (reference sequence). Trimming stripped 2 bases from V and 0 bases from J, with 20 bases between. The CDR3 sequence is CASSLRASAFSSSYNEQFF. The CDR3 DNA reads TGTGCCAGCAGTTTACGGGCCTCCGCCTTCTCTAGCTCCTACAATGAGCAGTTCTTC.

The gene calls are TRBV29-1 and TRBJ2-3; D unclear. Trimming shortened V by 5 bases and J by 11 bases, and 8 bases separated the two germline ends. The CDR3 covers 9 residues. The germline V gene has CDR1 SQVTM and CDR2 ANQGSEA. In DNA form, the CDR3 reads TGCAGCGTTCCCGGTTGGCAGTATTTT. It codes for CSVPGWQYF.

This rearrangement joins TRBV18 to TRBJ2-1; no firm D call. Trimming stripped 3 bases from V and 2 bases from J, with 11 bases between. Germline V gene lookup returns CDR1 KGHSH and CDR2 LQKENI. The CDR3 contains 15 residues. This CDR3 is CASSPPLRPYNEQFF. The DNA of the CDR3 is TGTGCCAGCTCACCCCCCTTGAGGCCCTACAATGAGCAGTTCTTC.

Of note for this clonotype: The junction does not match germline at one end; this may be a read error. The chain is built from TRBV20-1 and TRBJ1-1, with D possibly being TRBD1 (6 bases). CDR1 is DFQATT, CDR2 SNEGSKA, per germline (reference sequence). The CDR3 has 14 residues. This CDR3 reads CSARGGIVFTEAFF. Written as DNA, the CDR3 is TGCAGTGCCAGAGGGGGGATAGTGTTCACTGAAGCTTTCTTT.

In regard to this clonotype: This could be a read error, since a much larger clone is one nucleotide away. V is TRBV5-6 and J is TRBJ1-2; TRBD1 agrees at 7 bases. Germline V gene sequence: CDR1 SGHDT, CDR2 YYEEEE. The CDR3 is made up of 13 amino acids. The V segment lost 4 bases and the J segment 4 bases; nucleotides outside the gene matches: 4. The CDR3, as DNA: TGTGCCAGCAGCCCCGGGGACAGCTATGGCTACACCTTC. This codes for CASSPGDSYGYTF. Together with reference TRBV5-6 and TRBJ1-2, the CDR3 gives the full variable domain: DAGVTQSPTHLIKTRGQQVTLRCSPKSGHDTVSWYQQALGQGPQFIFQYYEEEERQRGNFPDRFSGHQFPNYSSELNVNALLLGDSALYLCASSPGDSYGYTFGSGTRLTVV.

V usage is TRBV11-2 and J usage is TRBJ2-1; D might be TRBD2 (7 bases). Germline CDR1 SGHAT, CDR2 FQNNGV. Trimming took 5 bases from V and 8 from J, leaving 19 bases between them. The CDR3 runs to 15 residues. CDR3 region: CASSSQGRAWDEQFF. The CDR3 DNA sequence: TGTGCCAGCAGCAGTCAGGGGAGGGCCTGGGATGAGCAGTTCTTC.

The chain employs TRBV7-9 and TRBJ2-1, with 7 bases aligning to TRBD2. The CDR3 runs 15 residues. In germline, CDR1 is SEHNR, CDR2 FQNEAQ (reference sequence). J lost 11 bases, V lost 1 base, and 11 bases had no gene match. The CDR3 DNA is TGTGCCAGCAGCTTAGGACTAGCAATGGAGAATAAGCAGTTCTTC. This sequence encodes CASSLGLAMENKQFF.

This clonotype was seen a few times. The V call is TRBV6-6, the J call TRBJ2-1; TRBD2 matches at 14 bases. This CDR3 has 16 amino acids. Losses at the gene ends were 6 bases for V and 7 bases for J; bases not matched to a gene: 8. Germline loops: CDR1 MNHNY, CDR2 SVGAGI (reference sequence). The CDR3 reads CASRPRTSGGWNEQFF. The CDR3 nucleotides read TGTGCCAGCAGACCTAGGACTAGCGGGGGGTGGAATGAGCAGTTCTTC.

The chain carries TRBV27 and TRBJ1-6; 7 bases align to TRBD1. The CDR3 covers 15 residues. V trimming: 6 bases; J trimming: 8 bases; junction bases outside the gene matches: 10. CDR1 is MNHEY and CDR2 is SMNVEV in the germline V gene (reference sequence). The CDR3 region has the DNA TGTGCCAGCAGCTCAAGACAGGGCCCCTATTCACCCCTCCACTTT. Translated: CASSSRQGPYSPLHF.

This clonotype was counted between two and nine times. The rearrangement links TRBV11-2 to TRBJ1-4; TRBD1 matches at 12 bases. Germline lookup yields CDR1 SGHAT and CDR2 FQNNGV. After removal of 4 bases from V and 0 bases from J, the junction contained 9 bases not matched to a gene. The CDR3 covers 19 residues. CDR3 nucleotide sequence: TGTGCCAGCAGCTGGGCGGGGACAGGGGGCAGGGCAACTAATGAAAAACTGTTTTTT. This encodes CASSWAGTGGRATNEKLFF.

The chain joins TRBV4-1 to TRBJ2-1; TRBD2 agrees at 7 bases. The CDR3 contains 17 residues. Germline loops: CDR1 MGHRA, CDR2 YSYEKL. With 3 bases clipped from V and 1 base from J, the junction kept 9 bases outside the gene matches. In DNA form, the CDR3 reads TGCGCCAGCAGCCAGTTAACTAGCGATTATTCCTACAATGAGCAGTTCTTC. It yields the protein CASSQLTSDYSYNEQFF.

A remark on this clonotype: The CDR3 does not close with the conserved phenylalanine or tryptophan, likely indicating a read error. CDR3: CSARDRDYGYTL. The CDR3 DNA follows: TGCAGTGCGCGGGACAGGGACTATGGCTACACCCTC. The V gene is TRBV20-1, the J gene TRBJ1-2, with TRBD1 matching over 9 bases. J was trimmed by 3 bases and V by 6 bases; bases with no gene match: 2. This CDR3 spans 12 amino acids. Looked up from germline, CDR1 is DFQATT and CDR2 is SNEGSKA (reference sequence).

The chain carries TRBV5-4 and TRBJ2-7, with TRBD2 matching 9 bases. The CDR3 is made up of 15 amino acids. V lost 5 bases to trimming and J lost 3 bases; unmatched junction nucleotides: 9. The germline gives CDR1 SGHNT, CDR2 YYREEE (reference sequence). CDR3 coding DNA: TGTGCCAGCAGGTCCCTAGCGGGAAAATTCTACGAGCAGTACTTC. It encodes CASRSLAGKFYEQYF.

This clonotype was found a few times. The chain recombines TRBV3-1 with TRBJ1-5; no clear D. V lost 3 bases to trimming and J lost 6 bases, with 9 bases between them. The CDR3 runs 13 residues. CDR1 and CDR2 from the germline V gene are LGHDT and YNNKEL (reference sequence). The chain's CDR3 is CASSQEAGQPQHF. CDR3 nucleotide sequence: TGTGCCAGCAGCCAGGAGGCCGGTCAGCCCCAGCATTTT.

The chain couples TRBV7-2 to TRBJ2-5; 9 bases align to TRBD2. In germline, CDR1 is SGHTA, CDR2 FQGNSA. V lost 2 bases to trimming and J lost 5 bases; unmatched junction nucleotides: 9. This CDR3 contains 16 residues. CDR3 loop: CASSLFASGMGETQYF. The CDR3 DNA sequence: TGTGCCAGCAGCTTATTCGCTAGCGGGATGGGGGAGACCCAGTACTTC.

V is TRBV2 and J is TRBJ1-2; D uncertain. This CDR3 has 13 amino acids. Trimming took 5 bases from V and 7 from J, leaving 14 bases between them. CDR1 is SNHLY, CDR2 FYNNEI, per germline. The CDR3 bases are TGTGCCAGCAGTTTACAGCGAGCTGGTGGCTACACCTTC. The encoded protein is CASSLQRAGGYTF.

This clonotype has just a few counts. V is TRBV6-1 and J is TRBJ1-1, with 7 bases lining up with TRBD1. Germline CDR1 reads MNHNS; CDR2 reads SASEGT. V lost 8 bases, J lost 5 bases, and 14 bases stayed unmatched. The CDR3 runs to 15 residues. CDR3 coding DNA: TGTGCCAGCCGTGTTGGAATTACAGGGGAAACTGAAGCTTTCTTT. Its translation: CASRVGITGETEAFF.

The sample holds many counts of this clonotype. This sequence joins TRBV18 and TRBJ1-2, with 9 positions matching TRBD1. After removal of 2 bases from V and 7 bases from J, the junction contained 11 bases not matched to a gene. From germline, CDR1 is KGHSH and CDR2 LQKENI. This CDR3 has 16 residues. In nucleotides, the CDR3 is TGTGCCAGCTCACCAAACGAGCAGGGACAGGGTTTTGGCTACACCTTC. Protein: CASSPNEQGQGFGYTF.

This clonotype has a handful of counts. The V call is TRBV6-6, the J call TRBJ2-7; D uncertain. This CDR3 contains 15 residues. V lost 4 bases to trimming and J lost 0 bases, with 13 bases between them. Germline CDR1 MNHNY, CDR2 SVGAGI (reference sequence). The CDR3 DNA is TGTGCCAGCAGTTCACCACCTGACAACTCCTACGAGCAGTACTTC. Encoded protein: CASSSPPDNSYEQYF.